Listed here are 31 T cell receptor beta chains from one sample, sequenced in a study of control samples from healthy donors and cancer patients. Sequencing used immunoSEQ multiplex PCR; TCRdb keeps in-frame clones, though not all of them. The table lists 170,000 or so clones, 80% to 95% of them singletons, with roughly 1.5% in the top ten. Sequenced input: blood. The receptors come from a man aged 18 to 30 in good health.

The chain has TRBV4-1 and TRBJ1-6; the D is unclear. Trimming cost V 4 bases and J 8 bases, with 9 bases left between them. CDR3 length: 13 residues. Germline loops: CDR1 MGHRA, CDR2 YSYEKL. DNA for the CDR3: TGCGCCAGCAGCCCCGGAGCGGATTCACCCCTCCACTTT. Translated, it gives CASSPGADSPLHF.

V is TRBV6-5 and J is TRBJ2-1, with 10 bases that match TRBD2. CDR3 size: 13 residues. CDR1 MNHEY and CDR2 SVGAGI come from the germline V gene. The trim removed 6 bases at V and 7 bases at J, leaving 3 bases unmatched. This CDR3 reads CASRLAGKNEQFF. The CDR3 nucleotides read TGTGCCAGCAGACTAGCGGGGAAGAATGAGCAGTTCTTC.

The chain is built from TRBV30 and TRBJ2-6, with D maybe TRBD2 (5 bases). The V gene lost 1 base and the J gene lost 2 bases, with 6 bases spanning the gap. There are 14 residues in the CDR3. Looked up from germline, CDR1 is GTSNPN and CDR2 is SVGIG (reference sequence). CDR3 DNA sequence: TGTGCCTGGAGTGGAGGGCCTGGGGCCAACGTCCTGACTTTC. This translates into CAWSGGPGANVLTF.

This clone was counted once. A junction boundary mismatches the germline segment, possibly from a read error. J is TRBJ2-3 and V is TRBV7-2; tentative D call: TRBD1 (6 bases). Germline V gene sequence: CDR1 SGHTA, CDR2 FQGNSA. The CDR3 runs to 13 residues. CDR3 DNA: TGTGCCAGCAATAAGCGAGGGGGAGATGCGCAGTATTTT. As protein: CASNKRGGDAQYF.

The sample holds one count of this clone. This sequence joins TRBV18 and TRBJ1-2; TRBD1 is a possible D gene (5 bases). The germline CDR1 and CDR2 sequences are KGHSH and LQKENI. This CDR3 is 14 amino acids long. Trimming stripped 2 bases from V and 8 bases from J, with 15 bases between. The CDR3 DNA follows: TGTGCCAGCTCACCAAGCGCCGCTGGGGGAGGCTACACCTTC. It is translated as CASSPSAAGGGYTF.

The chain couples TRBV7-9 to TRBJ1-4; the D gene is possibly TRBD1 (6 bases). This CDR3 is built from 15 residues. Germline V gives CDR1 SEHNR, CDR2 FQNEAQ (reference sequence). Trimming took 8 bases from V and 8 from J, leaving 21 bases between them. The CDR3 DNA reads as TGTGCCAGCGGACCGAACCGGGACAACCGAGAAAAACTGTTTTTT. It codes for CASGPNRDNREKLFF. The full variable domain, completed using reference TRBV7-9 and TRBJ1-4, is DTGVSQNPRHKITKRGQNVTFRCDPISEHNRLYWYRQTLGQGPEFLTYFQNEAQLEKSRLLSDRFSAERPKGSFSTLEIQRTEQGDSAMYLCASGPNRDNREKLFFGSGTQLSVL.

Remarks on this clone: This specimen includes other DNA sequences encoding the same CDR3. The J gene is TRBJ1-1, the V gene TRBV6-5; TRBD1 matches at 7 bases. Germline lookup yields CDR1 MNHEY and CDR2 SVGAGI. Trimming cost V 2 bases and J 4 bases; bases outside gene matches: 4. The CDR3 is 14 residues long. Here the CDR3 reads CASSYRGQGTEAFF. Written as DNA, the CDR3 is TGTGCCAGCAGTTACAGGGGGCAGGGCACTGAAGCTTTCTTT.

The chain links TRBV10-3 to TRBJ2-5; TRBD2 is a possible D gene (6 bases). The germline gives CDR1 ENHRY, CDR2 SYGVKD. This CDR3 has 17 residues. V was trimmed by 1 base and J by 2 bases, leaving 17 bases between them. Here the CDR3 reads CAISELSPPRGQETQYF. Written as DNA, the CDR3 is TGTGCCATCAGTGAGTTATCCCCCCCCCGGGGGCAAGAGACCCAGTACTTC.

V gene TRBV4-1 combines with J gene TRBJ1-4; D is possibly TRBD1 (6 bases). CDR1 and CDR2 (germline): MGHRA, YSYEKL. V was shortened by 7 bases and J by 5 bases, with 11 bases between the two germline ends. The CDR3 is 13 amino acids. This chain's CDR3 is CASKGGWNEKLFF. In DNA form, the CDR3 reads TGCGCCAGCAAGGGGGGATGGAATGAAAAACTGTTTTTT.

For the CDR3, the DNA is TGTGCCACCAGCAGAGATACTAGCGGCAAAAACATTCAGTACTTC. As protein: CATSRDTSGKNIQYF. This rearrangement joins TRBV15 to TRBJ2-4, with 8 bases matching TRBD2. Germline trimming cut 0 bases from V and 3 bases from J; bases unmatched to any gene: 1. The CDR3 totals 15 residues. CDR1 and CDR2 from the germline V gene are LNHNV and YYDKDF (reference sequence).

This rearrangement joins TRBV3-1 (or the pseudogene TRBV3-2) to TRBJ2-1, with D unclear. Per the germline V gene, CDR1 is LGHDT and CDR2 is YNNKEL (reference sequence). The CDR3 runs 14 residues. Trimming left V 0 bases short and J 6 bases short, with 9 bases between. The CDR3 region is CASSQDLFGNEQFF. The CDR3 DNA reads TGTGCCAGCAGCCAAGATTTATTCGGCAATGAGCAGTTCTTC.

The V and J genes are TRBV2 and TRBJ2-2; the D is unclear. This CDR3 contains 15 residues. V was shortened by 7 bases and J by 2 bases, with 14 bases between the two germline ends. CDR1 is SNHLY, CDR2 FYNNEI, per germline. The CDR3 loop reads CASNIYSLNTGELFF. The CDR3 nucleotides are TGTGCCAGCAATATTTACAGCCTTAACACCGGGGAGCTGTTTTTT.

This chain uses TRBV24-1 with TRBJ1-3; D remains ambiguous. The germline V gene has CDR1 KGHDR and CDR2 SFDVKD. V lost 0 bases and J 1 base, leaving 3 bases between the germline ends. This CDR3 comprises 14 residues. CDR3 loop: CATSDLESGNTIYF. CDR3 nucleotides: TGTGCCACCAGTGATTTGGAATCTGGAAACACCATATATTTT.

The chain combines TRBV6-1 with TRBJ2-2; a weak D match, TRBD2 (5 bases). V shed 3 bases and J shed 4 bases, with 18 bases lying between them. The CDR3 is 17 residues long. Germline-derived CDR1 and CDR2 are MNHNS and SASEGT. The CDR3 DNA reads as TGTGCCAGCAGTGAGAAATACTTTAGGACTCTCACCGGGGAGCTGTTTTTT. Encoded protein: CASSEKYFRTLTGELFF.

The chain uses TRBV5-8 and TRBJ1-2; 7 nucleotides agree with TRBD1. The trim removed 4 bases at V and 4 bases at J, leaving 4 bases unmatched. The CDR3 runs to 13 residues. Germline CDR1 and CDR2: SGHTS and YDEGEE. CDR3 in DNA: TGTGCCAGCAGCGCGGGACAGTTCTATGGCTACACCTTC. This translates into CASSAGQFYGYTF. Complete variable domain (other parts from reference TRBV5-8 and TRBJ1-2): EAGVTQSPTHLIKTRGQQATLRCSPISGHTSVYWYQQALGLGLQFLLWYDEGEERNRGNFPPRFSGRQFPNYSSELNVNALELEDSALYLCASSAGQFYGYTFGSGTRLTVV.

This clone was observed once. CDR3 DNA sequence: TGTGCCAGCAGCCCGGGACAGGGGAAGGGCTATGAAAAACTGTTTTTT. This codes for CASSPGQGKGYEKLFF. The rearrangement links TRBV5-5 to TRBJ1-4; 10 bases align to TRBD1. V lost 4 bases, J lost 6 bases, and 9 bases stayed unmatched. This CDR3 has 16 residues. CDR1 and CDR2 from the germline V gene are SGHKS and YYEKEE (reference sequence).

The chain joins TRBV28 to TRBJ2-7, with D tentatively TRBD1 (5 bases). The germline V and J ends were trimmed by 3 bases and 3 bases, with 9 bases remaining between them. The CDR3 has 13 amino acids. Germline loops: CDR1 MDHEN, CDR2 SYDVKM. The CDR3 DNA reads TGTGCCAGCAGTTTCGCCAGGGACTACGAGCAGTACTTC. Its protein is CASSFARDYEQYF.

V usage is TRBV13 and J usage is TRBJ2-1; D remains ambiguous. Trimming took off 4 bases at V and 2 bases at J, with 12 bases between the two ends. CDR1 and CDR2 from the germline V gene are PRHDT and FYEKMQ (reference sequence). This CDR3 contains 15 residues. The CDR3 spells CASSSRSRTYNEQFF. For the CDR3, the DNA is TGTGCCAGCAGCTCCCGTTCAAGGACCTACAATGAGCAGTTCTTC.

The V gene is TRBV9, the J gene TRBJ2-1; maybe TRBD2 (5 bases). V was clipped by 2 bases and J by 4 bases, with 13 bases between them. Germline assignment: CDR1 SGDLS and CDR2 YYNGEE. This CDR3 has 15 residues. This CDR3 is CASSVSPTGYNEQFF. In nucleotides, the CDR3 is TGTGCCAGCAGCGTTTCCCCAACGGGGTACAATGAGCAGTTCTTC.

The chain links TRBV18 to TRBJ2-2, with 7 bases that match TRBD1. Germline V gives CDR1 KGHSH, CDR2 LQKENI. CDR3 size: 15 residues. With V trimmed by 4 bases and J by 5 bases, 7 bases remained unmatched. The CDR3 DNA sequence: TGTGCCAGCTCACAGTCGACAGGGTATACCGGGGAGCTGTTTTTT. Translating gives CASSQSTGYTGELFF.

This chain uses TRBV7-2 with TRBJ2-5; TRBD1 might be the D (5 bases). Germline-derived CDR1 and CDR2 are SGHTA and FQGNSA. The CDR3 is 15 amino acids. Between the trimmed V and J ends, which lost 2 bases and 1 base, there was a span of 11 bases. Written as DNA, the CDR3 is TGTGCCAGCAGCTTATACGTGGGGCCCCAAGAGACCCAGTACTTC. Residues: CASSLYVGPQETQYF. The complete variable domain, with remaining parts taken from reference TRBV7-2 and TRBJ2-5, reads GAGVSQSPSNKVTEKGKDVELRCDPISGHTALYWYRQSLGQGLEFLIYFQGNSAPDKSGLPSDRFSAERTGGSVSTLTIQRTQQEDSAVYLCASSLYVGPQETQYFGPGTRLLVL.

V gene TRBV4-1 combines with J gene TRBJ1-2; D remains ambiguous. This CDR3 has 15 amino acids. From germline, CDR1 is MGHRA and CDR2 YSYEKL. The ends were cut back, 0 bases at V and 6 bases at J, with 14 bases in the middle. CDR3 protein: CASSQDEARQNGYTF. The CDR3 nucleotides read TGCGCCAGCAGCCAAGATGAAGCAAGGCAGAATGGCTACACCTTC.

In its sample, this clone was seen once. V is TRBV12-5 and J is TRBJ2-6; possibly TRBD1 for D (6 bases). The CDR3 totals 16 residues. V gave up 6 bases and J gave up 0 bases, with 12 bases separating them. Germline V gene lookup returns CDR1 LGHNT and CDR2 FRNRAP. As DNA, the CDR3 is TGTGCTAGTGGGTACAGGGACACCTCTGGGGCCAACGTCCTGACTTTC. Its protein is CASGYRDTSGANVLTF.

The chain is built from TRBV6-5 and TRBJ2-7; the D gene is possibly TRBD1 (6 bases). Trimming stripped 8 bases from V and 4 bases from J, with 18 bases between. Germline assignment: CDR1 MNHEY and CDR2 SVGAGI. The CDR3 consists of 14 residues. CDR3 nucleotides: TGTGCCAGCTTGAGGCAGGGGCGAATTTACGAGCAGTACTTC. This encodes CASLRQGRIYEQYF.

The chain combines TRBV6-1 with TRBJ1-1; a possible D gene is TRBD1 (6 bases). Germline V gene sequence: CDR1 MNHNS, CDR2 SASEGT. Trimming took 2 bases from V and 5 from J, leaving 15 bases between them. CDR3 length equals 15 residues. The CDR3 DNA reads TGTGCCAGCAGTGAAACGCCAGGGGAATGGACTGAAGCTTTCTTT. Amino acids: CASSETPGEWTEAFF.

The chain is built from TRBV14 and TRBJ2-7, with D uncertain. The CDR3 extends over 16 amino acids. Germline V gives CDR1 SGHDN, CDR2 FVKESK. The ends were cut back, 2 bases at V and 8 bases at J, with 22 bases in the middle. CDR3 amino acids: CASSQRAFNLHLKQYF. CDR3 bases: TGTGCCAGCAGCCAAAGAGCCTTTAACCTCCACCTCAAGCAGTACTTC.

This clone was picked up one time. The chain has TRBV6-5 and TRBJ1-5; 7 positions match TRBD1. The CDR3 runs 14 residues. Trimming at V came to 7 bases and at J to 6 bases, leaving 9 bases not matched to a gene. The germline gives CDR1 MNHEY, CDR2 SVGAGI. The CDR3 sequence is CASTDGTAGQPQHF. CDR3 in DNA: TGTGCCAGCACCGACGGGACAGCTGGTCAGCCCCAGCATTTT.

In this sample, this clone turned up once. V gene TRBV7-9 combines with J gene TRBJ2-2, with D unresolved. The germline V gene encodes CDR1 SEHNR and CDR2 FQNEAQ (reference sequence). The CDR3 is 12 residues long. V dropped 4 bases and J dropped 1 base, with 1 base sitting between them. The DNA of the CDR3 is TGTGCCAGCAGCTGGAACACCGGGGAGCTGTTTTTT. Amino acids: CASSWNTGELFF.

A few counts support this clone. V usage is TRBV7-8 and J usage is TRBJ1-5, with D maybe TRBD1 (5 bases). Germline V gives CDR1 SGHVS, CDR2 FQNEAQ. V was pared by 5 bases and J by 6 bases, with 14 bases between. The CDR3 has 14 residues. The DNA of the CDR3 is TGTGCCAGCAGCGGAGGGGAGGGTCTTCAGCCCCAGCATTTT. It is translated as CASSGGEGLQPQHF.

The chain carries TRBV7-6 and TRBJ2-4; no firm D call. The CDR3 extends over 13 amino acids. Deletions cut 4 bases from V and 8 bases from J, with 12 bases between. CDR1 SGHVS and CDR2 FNYEAQ come from the germline V gene. CDR3 region: CASSSYSVDIQYF. CDR3 DNA sequence: TGTGCCAGCAGCTCCTACTCTGTGGACATTCAGTACTTC.

The V and J genes are TRBV12-5 and TRBJ2-5; TRBD1 matches at 7 bases. V was pared by 5 bases and J by 0 bases, with 6 bases of the junction left unmatched. The germline V gene encodes CDR1 LGHNT and CDR2 FRNRAP. CDR3 length equals 15 residues. The CDR3 loop is CASGHLGTDQETQYF. The CDR3 DNA is TGTGCTAGTGGTCACCTCGGGACAGACCAAGAGACCCAGTACTTC.